The 23 T cell receptor beta chains given below trace back to one sample, sequenced in a study of cytomegalovirus exposure and HLA in healthy donors. It was with 60 Vbeta and 13 Jbeta primers that the PCR ran. Here immunoSEQ multiplex PCR was the method, and the copy in TCRdb shows in-frame clones only, minus some. The sample yields 70,000 to 95,000 clones, 75% seen once. The sequencing sample was made of PBMCs. These receptors all stem from a man aged 40-49 years in good health and CMV-seronegative.

The chain is built from TRBV7-8 and TRBJ1-1; 10 nucleotides agree with TRBD1. J lost 5 bases, V lost 5 bases, and 8 bases had no gene match. The CDR3 sequence is 15 residues long. Germline CDR1 is SGHVS and CDR2 is FQNEAQ. This CDR3 reads CASSQRQGAWTEAFF. CDR3 nucleotides: TGTGCCAGCAGCCAAAGACAGGGGGCATGGACTGAAGCTTTCTTT.

The J gene is TRBJ2-1, the V gene TRBV28; D is unresolved. CDR1 and CDR2 from the germline V gene are MDHEN and SYDVKM. The V and J ends lost 2 bases and 4 bases respectively, with 6 bases between them. This CDR3 spans 13 amino acids. The CDR3 DNA reads as TGTGCCAGCAGTTTAGTTAGTTACAATGAGCAGTTCTTC. Amino acid sequence: CASSLVSYNEQFF.

V is TRBV28 and J is TRBJ1-5, with 7 bases that match TRBD1. Germline lookup yields CDR1 MDHEN and CDR2 SYDVKM. Unmatched junction bases numbered 8, after V lost 5 bases and J lost 7 bases. This CDR3 comprises 14 residues. The CDR3 DNA reads as TGTGCCAGCAGTCGGGACAGCGCTTCGCAGCCCCAGCATTTT. Amino acid sequence: CASSRDSASQPQHF. The full variable domain, rest sourced from reference TRBV28 and TRBJ1-5, is DVKVTQSSRYLVKRTGEKVFLECVQDMDHENMFWYRQDPGLGLRLIYFSYDVKMKEKGDIPEGYSVSREKKERFSLILESASTNQTSMYLCASSRDSASQPQHFGDGTRLSIL.

The chain recombines TRBV7-8 with TRBJ1-2; the D gene is possibly TRBD1 (6 bases). Trimming took 3 bases from V and 6 from J, leaving 11 bases between them. Per the germline V gene, CDR1 is SGHVS and CDR2 is FQNEAQ. The CDR3 sequence is 13 residues long. As DNA, the CDR3 is TGTGCCAGCAGCTTTTCAGGGGCTCATGGCTACACCTTC. Translated, it gives CASSFSGAHGYTF.

The genes are TRBV7-9 and TRBJ1-6; D gene uncertain. The germline V gene encodes CDR1 SEHNR and CDR2 FQNEAQ (reference sequence). V was shortened by 5 bases and J by 13 bases, with 15 bases between the two germline ends. CDR3 length: 13 residues. The CDR3 protein is CASSPVAVSPLHF. CDR3 DNA sequence: TGTGCCAGCAGCCCTGTGGCGGTTTCGCCCCTCCACTTT.

The rearrangement uses TRBV28 and TRBJ1-5, with a possible D match to TRBD1 (5 bases). CDR3 size: 14 residues. The germline CDR1 and CDR2 sequences are MDHEN and SYDVKM. Trimming left V 7 bases short and J 0 bases short, with 10 bases between. The CDR3 nucleotides read TGTGCCAGCATCGAAGACAGTAGCAATCAGCCCCAGCATTTT. It yields the protein CASIEDSSNQPQHF.

This chain links TRBV4-2 with TRBJ1-4, with 7 bases aligning to TRBD1. With 2 bases clipped from V and 5 bases from J, the junction kept 5 bases outside the gene matches. The CDR3 totals 15 residues. Looked up from germline, CDR1 is LGHNA and CDR2 is YNFKEQ. The CDR3 bases are TGTGCCAGCAGCCAACCGACAGGGCCAAATGAAAAACTGTTTTTT. It translates to CASSQPTGPNEKLFF.

The V gene is TRBV27, the J gene TRBJ2-3; D gene uncertain. This CDR3 is built from 13 residues. Trimming pared 3 bases from V and 2 bases from J, leaving 6 bases between. In germline, CDR1 is MNHEY, CDR2 SMNVEV (reference sequence). CDR3 in DNA: TGTGCCAGCAGTTTTGGAGCCACAGATACGCAGTATTTT. Its protein is CASSFGATDTQYF.

This chain uses TRBV28 with TRBJ1-5; 11 bases agree with TRBD1. The germline CDR1 and CDR2 sequences are MDHEN and SYDVKM. V shed 1 base, J shed 7 bases, and the junction held 6 bases outside the gene matches. The CDR3 runs to 16 residues. In nucleotides, the CDR3 is TGTGCCAGCAGTTTATCCCAGGGACAGGGGGAGCAGCCCCAGCATTTT. It is translated as CASSLSQGQGEQPQHF.

The rearrangement uses TRBV20-1 and TRBJ1-2; maybe TRBD1 (6 bases). CDR3 length: 11 residues. V was trimmed by 4 bases and J by 6 bases, leaving 9 bases between them. Per germline, CDR1 DFQATT and CDR2 SNEGSKA (reference sequence). Written as DNA, the CDR3 is TGCAGTGCTAAAACAGGGAATGGCTACACCTTC. Amino acid sequence: CSAKTGNGYTF.

The chain joins TRBV28 to TRBJ2-5, with TRBD2 identical over 13 bases. The J call may be wrong; the DNA end is better matched by TRBJ2-7. In germline, CDR1 is MDHEN, CDR2 SYDVKM. CDR3 length equals 17 residues. CDR3 in DNA: TGTGCCAGCAGTACTCGCATTCGGACTAGCGGGAGCGACGAGCAGTACTTC. The encoded protein is CASSTRIRTSGSDEQYF.

In DNA, the CDR3 is TGTGCCAGCAGTTCCGGTAGCGGGGGGACCACAGATACGCAGTATTTT. This translates into CASSSGSGGTTDTQYF. The J gene is TRBJ2-3, the V gene TRBV6-5, with 10 bases lining up with TRBD2. After removal of 4 bases from V and 2 bases from J, the junction contained 6 bases not matched to a gene. This CDR3 region has 16 residues. Germline V CDR1 and CDR2: MNHEY, SVGAGI.

The gene calls are TRBV5-5 and TRBJ1-4; 7 bases match TRBD1. The germline CDR1 and CDR2 sequences are SGHKS and YYEKEE (reference sequence). V gave up 4 bases and J gave up 7 bases; unmatched junction bases: 10. CDR3 length equals 15 residues. CDR3 sequence (DNA): TGTGCCAGCAGCAGAACCGGACAGGCCTCTGAAAAACTGTTTTTT. It codes for CASSRTGQASEKLFF.

This chain uses TRBV6-1 with TRBJ2-3, with 13 positions matching TRBD2. Looked up from germline, CDR1 is MNHNS and CDR2 is SASEGT. V shed 0 bases and J 4 bases; nucleotides not matched to a gene: 1. The CDR3 consists of 16 residues. The CDR3 protein is CASSEATSGRADTQYF. CDR3 nucleotide sequence: TGTGCCAGCAGTGAAGCCACTAGCGGGAGGGCAGATACGCAGTATTTT.

The rearrangement uses TRBV5-1 and TRBJ2-5; TRBD1 aligns across 12 bases. Germline V gene sequence: CDR1 SGHRS, CDR2 YFSETQ. There are 17 residues in the CDR3. V lost 3 bases, J lost 5 bases, and 11 bases stayed unmatched. CDR3 bases: TGCGCCAGCAGCTCAACCGTTGGGACAGGGGGCAGGGAGACCCAGTACTTC. It translates to CASSSTVGTGGRETQYF.

The chain is built from TRBV28 and TRBJ2-1, with 9 nucleotides matching TRBD1. J lost 9 bases, V lost 5 bases, and 8 bases had no gene match. Germline assignment: CDR1 MDHEN and CDR2 SYDVKM. CDR3 length equals 14 residues. CDR3: CASSAGTGYGEQFF. CDR3 sequence (DNA): TGTGCCAGCAGTGCCGGGACAGGGTACGGTGAGCAGTTCTTC.

This chain links TRBV7-6 with TRBJ2-4; TRBD2 is a possible D gene (6 bases). CDR1 is SGHVS, CDR2 FNYEAQ, per germline. CDR3 length: 14 residues. The V gene lost 5 bases and the J gene lost 6 bases, with 14 bases spanning the gap. The DNA for the CDR3 is TGTGCCAGCAGCCCGGAGGGCGGAGGAAACATTCAGTACTTC. This codes for CASSPEGGGNIQYF.

The gene calls are TRBV5-1 and TRBJ2-5, with D perhaps TRBD1 (6 bases). Germline-derived CDR1 and CDR2 are SGHRS and YFSETQ. The CDR3 consists of 14 residues. Trimming left V 6 bases short and J 4 bases short, with 16 bases between. Written as DNA, the CDR3 is TGCGCCAGCATCTTCGGACAGCCAGGAGAGACCCAGTACTTC. This translates into CASIFGQPGETQYF.

This clone showed up just once. The chain recombines TRBV27 with TRBJ1-1; no clear D. Germline CDR1 and CDR2: MNHEY and SMNVEV (reference sequence). CDR3 length: 15 residues. V gave up 4 bases and J gave up 4 bases, with 16 bases separating them. CDR3 DNA sequence: TGTGCCAGCAGTTCACCGGGATTGGGGTTCACTGAAGCTTTCTTT. This translates into CASSSPGLGFTEAFF.

The CDR3 DNA follows: TGCAGCGCCGGGACAGCCAACTATGGCTACACCTTC. This translates into CSAGTANYGYTF. V is TRBV29-1 and J is TRBJ1-2, with 7 bases that match TRBD1. Germline V gene sequence: CDR1 SQVTM, CDR2 ANQGSEA. The CDR3 totals 12 residues. J was trimmed by 2 bases and V by 7 bases; bases with no gene match: 4.

The chain couples TRBV4-1 to TRBJ2-5; a weak D match, TRBD2 (6 bases). Germline assignment: CDR1 MGHRA and CDR2 YSYEKL. With 0 bases removed from V and 6 bases from J, the gap between germline ends came to 14 bases. There are 15 residues in the CDR3. The CDR3 loop is CASSQDLGDLKTQYF. CDR3 coding DNA: TGCGCCAGCAGCCAAGATCTGGGGGACTTGAAGACCCAGTACTTC.

CDR3 sequence (DNA): TGTGCCACCACCTCGGAGCTTCGGGGGGATCAGCCCCAGCATTTT. Protein: CATTSELRGDQPQHF. This chain joins TRBV15 and TRBJ1-5, with D perhaps TRBD1 (5 bases). This CDR3 spans 15 amino acids. Germline CDR1 and CDR2: LNHNV and YYDKDF (reference sequence). V lost 7 bases and J lost 5, with 18 bases in between. Looking up the rest from reference TRBV15 and TRBJ1-5 gives the full variable domain: DAMVIQNPRYQVTQFGKPVTLSCSQTLNHNVMYWYQQKSSQAPKLLFHYYDKDFNNEADTPDNFQSRRPNTSFCFLDIRSPGLGDTAMYLCATTSELRGDQPQHFGDGTRLSIL.

The gene calls are TRBV6-1 and TRBJ2-1; TRBD2 might be the D (7 bases). The germline V gene encodes CDR1 MNHNS and CDR2 SASEGT. The germline V and J ends were trimmed by 6 bases and 3 bases, with 15 bases remaining between them. This CDR3 has 15 amino acids. CDR3 nucleotide sequence: TGTGCCAGCAGCGGCGGGGGCCAAAGCTACAATGAGCAGTTCTTC. Translated, it gives CASSGGGQSYNEQFF.